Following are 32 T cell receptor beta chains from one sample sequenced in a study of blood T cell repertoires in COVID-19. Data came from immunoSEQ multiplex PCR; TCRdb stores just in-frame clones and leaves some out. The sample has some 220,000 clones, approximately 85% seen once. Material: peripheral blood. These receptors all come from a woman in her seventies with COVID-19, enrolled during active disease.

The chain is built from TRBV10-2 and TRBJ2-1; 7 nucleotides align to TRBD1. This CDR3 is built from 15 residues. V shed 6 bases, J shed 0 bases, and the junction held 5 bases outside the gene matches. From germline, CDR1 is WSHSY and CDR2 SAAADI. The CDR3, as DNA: TGCGCCAGCAGCGAGGACAGGAGCTCCTACAATGAGCAGTTCTTC. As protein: CASSEDRSSYNEQFF.

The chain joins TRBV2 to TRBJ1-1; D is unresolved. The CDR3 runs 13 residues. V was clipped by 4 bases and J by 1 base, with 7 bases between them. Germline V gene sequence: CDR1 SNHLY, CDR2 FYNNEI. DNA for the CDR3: TGTGCCAGCAGTGCCAGATCGAACACTGAAGCTTTCTTT. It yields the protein CASSARSNTEAFF.

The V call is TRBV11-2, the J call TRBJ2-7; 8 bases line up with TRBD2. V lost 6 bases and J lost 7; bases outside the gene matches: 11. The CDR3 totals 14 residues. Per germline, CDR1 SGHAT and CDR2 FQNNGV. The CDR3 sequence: CASSAGLGSEEQYF. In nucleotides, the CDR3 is TGTGCCAGCAGTGCGGGACTAGGTTCTGAAGAGCAGTACTTC.

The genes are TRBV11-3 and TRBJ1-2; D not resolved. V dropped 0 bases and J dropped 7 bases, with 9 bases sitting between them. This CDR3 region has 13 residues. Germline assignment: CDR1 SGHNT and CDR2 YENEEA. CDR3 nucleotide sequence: TGTGCCAGCAGCTTAGATGTAGGGAGTGGCTACACCTTC. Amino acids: CASSLDVGSGYTF.

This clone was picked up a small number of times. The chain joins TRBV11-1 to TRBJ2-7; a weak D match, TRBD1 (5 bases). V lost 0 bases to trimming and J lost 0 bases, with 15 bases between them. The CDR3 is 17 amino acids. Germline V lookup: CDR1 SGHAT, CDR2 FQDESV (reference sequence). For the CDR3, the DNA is TGTGCCAGCAGCTTAGCAATCCTCGACAGTGGCTCCTACGAGCAGTACTTC. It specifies CASSLAILDSGSYEQYF.

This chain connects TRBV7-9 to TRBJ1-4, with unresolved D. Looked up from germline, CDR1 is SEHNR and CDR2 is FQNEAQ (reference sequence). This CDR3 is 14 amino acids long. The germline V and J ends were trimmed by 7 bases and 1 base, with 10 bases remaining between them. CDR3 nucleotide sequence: TGTGCCAGCACCGTGGACTTAACTAATGAAAAACTGTTTTTT. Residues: CASTVDLTNEKLFF.

The CDR3 coding sequence is TGTGCCAGCAGCCCTGGACAGGGGACGACTGGAAACACCATATATTTT. This encodes CASSPGQGTTGNTIYF. V is TRBV9 and J is TRBJ1-3; 9 bases match TRBD1. The CDR3 is made up of 16 amino acids. The germline gives CDR1 SGDLS, CDR2 YYNGEE. V was clipped by 4 bases and J by 2 bases; unmatched bases: 7.

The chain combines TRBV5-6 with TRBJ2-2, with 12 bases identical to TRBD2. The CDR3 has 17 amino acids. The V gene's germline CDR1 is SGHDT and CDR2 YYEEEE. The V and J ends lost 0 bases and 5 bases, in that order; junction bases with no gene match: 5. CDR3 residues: CASSLASGRARTGELFF. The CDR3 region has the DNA TGTGCCAGCAGCTTGGCTAGCGGGAGGGCCAGGACCGGGGAGCTGTTTTTT.

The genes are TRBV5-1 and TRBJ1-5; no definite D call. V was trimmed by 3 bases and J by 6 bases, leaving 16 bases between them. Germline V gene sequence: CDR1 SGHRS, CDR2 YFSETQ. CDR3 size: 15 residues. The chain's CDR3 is CASSSTGSKAQPQHF. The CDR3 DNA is TGCGCCAGCAGCTCGACGGGTTCGAAAGCTCAGCCCCAGCATTTT.

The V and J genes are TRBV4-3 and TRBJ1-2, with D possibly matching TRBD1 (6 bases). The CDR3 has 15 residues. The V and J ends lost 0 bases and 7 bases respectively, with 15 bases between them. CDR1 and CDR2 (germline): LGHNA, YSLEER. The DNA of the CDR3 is TGCGCCAGCAGCCAAGAGGTAGCGCAGGGGCTTGGCTACACCTTC. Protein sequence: CASSQEVAQGLGYTF.

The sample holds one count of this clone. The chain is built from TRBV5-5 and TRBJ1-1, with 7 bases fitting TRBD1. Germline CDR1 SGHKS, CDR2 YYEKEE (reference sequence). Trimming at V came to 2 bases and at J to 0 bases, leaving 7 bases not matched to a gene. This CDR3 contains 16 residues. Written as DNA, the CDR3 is TGTGCCAGCAGCTTACGACAGGGATTCATGAACACTGAAGCTTTCTTT. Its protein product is CASSLRQGFMNTEAFF.

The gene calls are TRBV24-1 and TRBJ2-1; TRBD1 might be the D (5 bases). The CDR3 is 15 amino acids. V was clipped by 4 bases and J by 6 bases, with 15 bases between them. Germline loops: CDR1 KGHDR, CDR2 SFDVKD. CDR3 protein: CATSEARANFNEQFF. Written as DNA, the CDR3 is TGTGCCACCAGTGAGGCCAGGGCAAATTTCAATGAGCAGTTCTTC.

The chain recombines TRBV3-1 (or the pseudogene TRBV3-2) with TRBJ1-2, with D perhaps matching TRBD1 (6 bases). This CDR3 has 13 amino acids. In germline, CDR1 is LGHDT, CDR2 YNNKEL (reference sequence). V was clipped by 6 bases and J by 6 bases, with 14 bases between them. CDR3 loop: CASSYLQGDGYTF. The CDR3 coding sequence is TGTGCCAGCAGTTACTTACAGGGAGATGGCTACACCTTC.

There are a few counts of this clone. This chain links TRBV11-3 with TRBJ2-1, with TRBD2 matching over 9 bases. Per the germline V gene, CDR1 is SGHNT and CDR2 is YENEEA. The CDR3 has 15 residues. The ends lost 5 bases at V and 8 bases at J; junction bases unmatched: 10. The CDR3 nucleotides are TGTGCCAGCAGCCCAAGCGGGGGGCGGCAGCATGAGCAGTTCTTC. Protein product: CASSPSGGRQHEQFF. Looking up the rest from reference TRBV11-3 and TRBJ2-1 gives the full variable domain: EAGVVQSPRYKIIEKKQPVAFWCNPISGHNTLYWYLQNLGQGPELLIRYENEEAVDDSQLPKDRFSAERLKGVDSTLKIQPAELGDSAVYLCASSPSGGRQHEQFFGPGTRLTVL.

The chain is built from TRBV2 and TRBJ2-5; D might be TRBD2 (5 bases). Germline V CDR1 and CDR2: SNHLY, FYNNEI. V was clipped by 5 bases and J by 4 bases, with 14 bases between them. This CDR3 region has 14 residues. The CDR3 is CASSPTTLGETQYF. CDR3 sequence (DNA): TGTGCCAGCAGTCCGACTACGTTGGGAGAGACCCAGTACTTC.

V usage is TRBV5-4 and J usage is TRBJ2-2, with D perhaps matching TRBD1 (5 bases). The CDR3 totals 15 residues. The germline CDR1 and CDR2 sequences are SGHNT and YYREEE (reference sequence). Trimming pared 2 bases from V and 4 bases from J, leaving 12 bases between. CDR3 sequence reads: CASSFKGHGTGELFF. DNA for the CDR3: TGTGCCAGCAGCTTCAAAGGACACGGCACCGGGGAGCTGTTTTTT.

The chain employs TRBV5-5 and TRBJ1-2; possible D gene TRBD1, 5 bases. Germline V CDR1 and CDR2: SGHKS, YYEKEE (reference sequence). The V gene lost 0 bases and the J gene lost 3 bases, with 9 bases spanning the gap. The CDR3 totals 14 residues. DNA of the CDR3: TGTGCCAGCAGCTTGGCTCCCAGGGACTATGGCTACACCTTC. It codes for CASSLAPRDYGYTF.

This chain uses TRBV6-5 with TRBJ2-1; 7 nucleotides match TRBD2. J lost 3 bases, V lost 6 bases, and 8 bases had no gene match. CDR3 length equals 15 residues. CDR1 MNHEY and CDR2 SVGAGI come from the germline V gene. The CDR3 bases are TGTGCCAGCAGCGGGGGGACGGGGCGCTACAATGAGCAGTTCTTC. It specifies CASSGGTGRYNEQFF.

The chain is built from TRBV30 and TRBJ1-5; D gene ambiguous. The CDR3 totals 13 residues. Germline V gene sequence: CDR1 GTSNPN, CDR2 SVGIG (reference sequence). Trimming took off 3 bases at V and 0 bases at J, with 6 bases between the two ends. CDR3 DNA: TGTGCCTGGAGCCAGGATAGCAATCAGCCCCAGCATTTT. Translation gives CAWSQDSNQPQHF.

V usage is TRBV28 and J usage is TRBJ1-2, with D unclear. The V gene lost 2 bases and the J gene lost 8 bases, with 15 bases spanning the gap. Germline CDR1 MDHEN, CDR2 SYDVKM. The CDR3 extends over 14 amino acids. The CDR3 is CASSLGPQVAGYTF. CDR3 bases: TGTGCCAGCAGTTTAGGGCCCCAGGTGGCAGGCTACACCTTC.

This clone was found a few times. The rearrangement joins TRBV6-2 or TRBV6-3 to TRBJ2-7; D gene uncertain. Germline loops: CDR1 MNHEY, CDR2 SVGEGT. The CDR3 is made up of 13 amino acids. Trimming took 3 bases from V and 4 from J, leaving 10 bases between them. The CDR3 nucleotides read TGTGCCAGCAGTTATAGCCATCTATACGAGCAGTACTTC. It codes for CASSYSHLYEQYF.

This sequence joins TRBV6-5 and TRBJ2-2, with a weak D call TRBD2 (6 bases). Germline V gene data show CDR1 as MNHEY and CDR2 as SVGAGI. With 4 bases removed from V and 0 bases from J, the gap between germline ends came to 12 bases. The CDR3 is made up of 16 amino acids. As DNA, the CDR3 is TGTGCCAGCAGTTCCGGGGGACCCCCGAACACCGGGGAGCTGTTTTTT. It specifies CASSSGGPPNTGELFF.

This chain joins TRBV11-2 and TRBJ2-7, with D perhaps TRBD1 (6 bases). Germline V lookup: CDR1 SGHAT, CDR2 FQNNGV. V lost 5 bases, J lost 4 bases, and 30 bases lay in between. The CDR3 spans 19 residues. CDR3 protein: CASSPRPQGPRTGRYEQYF. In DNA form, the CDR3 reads TGTGCCAGCAGCCCCCGACCTCAGGGCCCTCGAACAGGGAGATACGAGCAGTACTTC.

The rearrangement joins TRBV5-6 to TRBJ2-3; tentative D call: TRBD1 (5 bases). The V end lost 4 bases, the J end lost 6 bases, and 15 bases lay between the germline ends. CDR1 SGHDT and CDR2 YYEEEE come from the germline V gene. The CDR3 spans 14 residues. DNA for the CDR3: TGTGCCAGCAGCCTAGGAAGGGGATGGGATACGCAGTATTTT. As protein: CASSLGRGWDTQYF.

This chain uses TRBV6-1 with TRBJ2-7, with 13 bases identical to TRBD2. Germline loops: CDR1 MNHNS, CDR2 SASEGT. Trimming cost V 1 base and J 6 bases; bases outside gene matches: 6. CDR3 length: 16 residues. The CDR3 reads CASSEGTSGGLGEQYF. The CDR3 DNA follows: TGTGCCAGCAGTGAAGGGACTAGCGGGGGCCTAGGCGAGCAGTACTTC.

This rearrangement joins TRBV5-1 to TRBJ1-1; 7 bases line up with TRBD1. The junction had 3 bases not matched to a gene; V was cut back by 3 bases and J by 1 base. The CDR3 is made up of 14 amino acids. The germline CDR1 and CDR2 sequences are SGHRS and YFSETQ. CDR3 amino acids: CASSYRQGNTEAFF. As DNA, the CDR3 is TGCGCCAGCAGCTACCGACAGGGGAACACTGAAGCTTTCTTT.

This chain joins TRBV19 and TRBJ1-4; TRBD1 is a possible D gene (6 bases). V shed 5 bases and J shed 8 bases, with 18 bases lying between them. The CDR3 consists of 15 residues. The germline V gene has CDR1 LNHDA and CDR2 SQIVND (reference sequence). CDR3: CASSLQGRTDEKLFF. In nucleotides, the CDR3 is TGTGCCAGTAGTCTACAGGGAAGGACGGACGAAAAACTGTTTTTT.

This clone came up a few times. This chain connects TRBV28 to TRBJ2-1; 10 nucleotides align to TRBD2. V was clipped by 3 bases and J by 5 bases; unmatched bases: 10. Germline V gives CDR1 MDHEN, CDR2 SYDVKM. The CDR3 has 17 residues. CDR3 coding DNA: TGTGCCAGCAGTTTCCTCATCGGACTAGCGGCACACAATGAGCAGTTCTTC. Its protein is CASSFLIGLAAHNEQFF.

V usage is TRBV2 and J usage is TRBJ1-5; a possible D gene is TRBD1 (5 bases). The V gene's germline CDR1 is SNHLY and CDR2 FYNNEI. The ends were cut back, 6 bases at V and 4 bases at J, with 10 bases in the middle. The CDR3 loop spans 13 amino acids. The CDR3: CASRPGMNQPQHF. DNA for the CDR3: TGTGCCAGCAGGCCAGGGATGAATCAGCCCCAGCATTTT.

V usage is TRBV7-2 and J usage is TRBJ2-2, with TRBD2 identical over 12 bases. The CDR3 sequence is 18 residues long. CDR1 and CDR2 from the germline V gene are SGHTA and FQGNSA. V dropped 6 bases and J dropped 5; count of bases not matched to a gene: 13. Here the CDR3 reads CASSPGTSGSVGTGELFF. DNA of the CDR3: TGTGCCAGCAGTCCCGGGACTAGCGGGTCGGTTGGTACCGGGGAGCTGTTTTTT.

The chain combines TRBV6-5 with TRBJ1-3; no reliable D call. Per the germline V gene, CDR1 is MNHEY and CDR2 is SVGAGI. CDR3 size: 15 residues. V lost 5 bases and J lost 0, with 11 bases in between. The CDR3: CASSPDSYSGNTIYF. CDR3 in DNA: TGTGCCAGCAGTCCGGACTCTTACTCTGGAAACACCATATATTTT.

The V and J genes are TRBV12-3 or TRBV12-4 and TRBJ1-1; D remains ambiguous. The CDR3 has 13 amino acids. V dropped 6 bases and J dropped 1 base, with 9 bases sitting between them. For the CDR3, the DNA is TGTGCCAGCAGACGCGGGCCGAACACTGAAGCTTTCTTT. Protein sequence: CASRRGPNTEAFF.